The TCR beta chain described here comes from a study of PD-1 blockade in classical Hodgkin lymphoma (dated by TCRdb to between 2020 and 2021). Some background on the complete study: The study used CyTOF and TCR beta sequencing to define a peripheral blood immune signature of response to PD-1 blockade in classical Hodgkin lymphoma. Broader findings and caveats from the paper: The study was limited to a single clinical trial cohort, and causes of repertoire differences, possibly disease activity or prior therapy, remained undefined. Baseline TCR diversity was reported as lower in newly diagnosed patients than in healthy donors, and lower still in relapsed/refractory patients.

V is pared back by 5 bases and J by 4 bases, with 14 bases lying between the germline termini. Spanning cysteine to phenylalanine, the CDR3 consists of 14 amino acids. Only the CDR3 region is kept as DNA, spanning 42 bases read in frame from base 1. Via the germline V gene, CDR1 is SGHRS and CDR2 YFSETQ. Of note for this clone: No antigen is known for it. One base away there is no much larger clone; base qualities are not given.

The sample's time point label is to be understood as: newly diagnosed, previously untreated cHL patient sample. PBMCs from patients with newly diagnosed, previously untreated classical Hodgkin lymphoma were sequenced as a comparison group for the relapsed/refractory trial patients. Peripheral blood was collected in 8 mL Vacutainer Cell Preparation Tubes, from which PBMCs were isolated by centrifugation and then cryopreserved. The Qiagen DNeasy kit was used to extract genomic DNA both from unsorted PBMCs and from the negatively selected CD4+ and CD8+ fractions. TCR beta CDR3 regions were amplified by immunoSEQ multiplex PCR using primers annealing to V and J segments. A synthetic immune receptor repertoire was used to minimize amplification bias, and any residual bias was removed computationally once sequencing was done. The published analysis was carried out like this. Custom Python scripts were used to quantify repertoire diversity as the Shannon entropy index. Unsorted, CD4+ and CD8+ repertoires were examined separately, except in combined analyses, for which CD4+ and CD8+ sequences were merged in silico. TCRdb provides this immuneACCESS table in a form limited to in-frame rearrangements. Some clones are lacking; in checked studies, under half of them reflect an unresolved V gene, and why the rest are absent is not known. The V and J calls and the clone size are those of that table, but D and trimming were determined from the DNA. In all, the sample holds tens of thousands of clones, and more than 75% of those were seen once. The ten most abundant clones make up around 5% of the sample.

The source material was peripheral blood mononuclear cells (PBMCs). The origin of this receptor is a human donor with classical Hodgkin lymphoma. The chain uses TRBV5-1 and TRBJ2-3; the D gene is perhaps TRBD2, on 6 matching bases. The bases read TGCGCCAGCAGAGGGACTCCCTGGGCAGATACGCAGTATTTT. The encoded protein is CASRGTPWADTQYF.